The clone carrying this T cell receptor (beta chain) was seen a handful of times. Its cognate antigen is unknown. The data are from a study of CD8 T cells in ankylosing spondylitis. One entry per CDR3 protein results from TCRdb running MiXCR on the 5' RACE reads. The sample lists about 240,000 distinct CDR3 sequences, about 9.1% occurring once. CDR3 size: 15 residues. V was pared by 6 bases and J by 3 bases, with 8 bases of the junction left unmatched. Findings and limits, study-wide: The study looked at matched synovial fluid samples from ankylosing spondylitis patients. Disease-linked clones were reported to be significantly enriched there. Researchers report that disease-linked clones proved CD8+ and relatively rare in peripheral blood. A motif in TCR beta, a set of eight or nine highly homologous variants, appeared characteristic of ankylosing spondylitis blood.

The sequence derives from a male donor with ankylosing spondylitis or in good health (not recorded which). The sample taken for sequencing was blood, either unsorted or a sorted T cell fraction (not recorded which). The chain recombines TRBV12-3 or TRBV12-4 with TRBJ2-3, with TRBD1 identical over 8 bases. CDR3 nucleotide sequence: TGTGCCAGCAGCCGTCAGGGGGCGCAGACAGATACGCAGTATTTT. Protein product: CASSRQGAQTDTQYF.